The source of this T cell receptor (beta chain) is a study of T cells expressing NK-cell markers. Study summary: Researchers got TCR beta repertoires out of sorted CD3+CD56+NKG2C+, CD3+CD56+NKG2C- and CD3+CD56-NKG2C+ T cells. Eight donors were sequenced, seven testing HCMV-seropositive and one testing seronegative.

CDR3 length: 15 amino acids. Germline loops: CDR1 MNHEY, CDR2 SMNVEV (reference sequence). With respect to this clonotype: The antigen remains undetermined.

Points from the study as a whole: Among CD8+ T cells from about six donors, dominant NKG2C+ clonotypes accounted for roughly 1.0-7.0%.

TCRdb reprocessed the 5' RACE reads, keeping one entry per CDR3 protein, no DNA. The table for this sample gives about 540,000 distinct CDR3 sequences. This receptor was identified in a man aged 18 to 29 in good health. This rearrangement joins TRBV27 to TRBJ2-5; TCRdb reports TRBD2, a call that lacks DNA to check it against. Sequenced: blood T cells: a sorted CD56 or NKG2C T cell subset, CD4+ or CD8+ T cells, or bulk PBMC T cells (not recorded which). The CDR3 loop is CASSIGSVGRETQYF.